This T cell receptor (beta chain) was retrieved from a study of cytomegalovirus exposure and HLA in healthy donors. Broader study findings: High specificity and sensitivity for cytomegalovirus status were reported for the classifier. Altogether, 150 to 200 TCR beta chains were recorded as cytomegalovirus-associated.

Regarding this clone: Its antigen is unidentified.

V trimming: 6 bases; J trimming: 4 bases; junction bases outside the gene matches: 2. Germline V CDR1 and CDR2: MRHNA, SNTAGT. The CDR3 has 14 amino acids. PCR was performed using 60 Vbeta and 13 Jbeta primers. The method was immunoSEQ multiplex PCR; TCRdb's version includes in-frame clones alone and lacks a portion of them. This sample yields about 240,000 clones, of which roughly four fifths are seen a single time; around 8.3% belongs to the top ten. The sequenced material came from PBMCs. The source is a woman in her fifties or sixties in good health and CMV-seropositive. The V gene is TRBV6-4, the J gene TRBJ2-3; TRBD2 matches 12 bases. The CDR3: CASSRLAGADTQYF. The CDR3 nucleotides are TGTGCCAGCAGCCGACTAGCGGGAGCAGATACGCAGTATTTT.